Listed below are T cell receptor beta chains from one sample, sequenced in a study of blood T cells in healthy people across ages. TCRdb fed the 5' RACE reads into MiXCR, producing one record per CDR3 protein. The profile shows 1,500,000 or so distinct CDR3 sequences, approximately 42% of them singletons. Sequenced input: blood. These receptors came from a young woman in good health. Each CDR3 is given with its conserved first and last residue. Fields, in order: V gene, J gene, clone size, CDR3 protein. Clone size, where shown, is once, few, many, or a class for clones that have expanded.

>TRBV7-9|TRBJ2-7|NA
CASSPIGAGPYEQYF
>TRBV10-3|TRBJ2-1|NA
CAISESRDREGRDEQFF
>TRBV6-1|TRBJ2-1|few
CASSLDRVQTNEQFF
>TRBV7-2|TRBJ1-4|few
CASSPRDRVIRLFF
>TRBV20-1|TRBJ2-7|few
CSATRTSSYEQYF
>TRBV4-1|TRBJ2-7|few
CASSFRLADSSYEQYF
>TRBV6-2/TRBV6-3|TRBJ2-7|NA
CASSTYRGLYEQYF
>TRBV7-9|TRBJ1-2|few
CASSSRQQGPDGYTF
>TRBV9|TRBJ2-2|NA
CACSVFDLRGATTGELFF
>TRBV12-3/TRBV12-4|TRBJ1-1|few
CASSSGPAFF
>TRBV2|TRBJ2-4|once
CASTLTALLAKNIQYF
>TRBV5-1|TRBJ2-1|NA
CASSPSWGTSFEQFF
>TRBV20-1|TRBJ2-1|NA
CSARESAGETYNEQFF
>TRBV20-1|TRBJ2-1|once
CSASDSHNEQFF
>TRBV4-1|TRBJ2-1|NA
CASSQDPRGGDEQFF
>TRBV7-2|TRBJ1-2|NA
CASRNPGNHYGYTF
>TRBV12-3/TRBV12-4|TRBJ2-5|few
CASSPTGLQTQYF